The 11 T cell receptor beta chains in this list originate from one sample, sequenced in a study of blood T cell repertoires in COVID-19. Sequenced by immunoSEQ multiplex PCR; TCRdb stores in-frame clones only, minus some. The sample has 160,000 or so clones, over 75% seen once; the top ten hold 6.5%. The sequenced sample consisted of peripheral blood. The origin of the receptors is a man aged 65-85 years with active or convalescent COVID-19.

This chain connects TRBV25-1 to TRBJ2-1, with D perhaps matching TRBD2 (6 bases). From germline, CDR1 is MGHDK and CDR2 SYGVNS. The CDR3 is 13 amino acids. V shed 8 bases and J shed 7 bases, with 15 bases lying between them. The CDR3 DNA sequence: TGTGCCAGCCGCGGGATCCGCGGGAATGAGCAGTTCTTC. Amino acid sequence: CASRGIRGNEQFF.

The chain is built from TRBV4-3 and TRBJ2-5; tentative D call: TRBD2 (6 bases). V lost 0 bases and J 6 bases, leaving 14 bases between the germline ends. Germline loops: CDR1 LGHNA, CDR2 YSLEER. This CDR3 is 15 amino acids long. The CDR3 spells CASSQEVAELQTQYF. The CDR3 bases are TGCGCCAGCAGCCAAGAGGTAGCGGAGTTGCAGACCCAGTACTTC.

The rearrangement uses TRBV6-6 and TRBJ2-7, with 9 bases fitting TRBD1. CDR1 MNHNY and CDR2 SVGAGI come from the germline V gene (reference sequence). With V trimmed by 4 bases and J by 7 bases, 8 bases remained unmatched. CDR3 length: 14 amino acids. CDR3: CASSSPGQGYEQYF. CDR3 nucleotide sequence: TGTGCCAGCAGTTCACCGGGACAGGGATATGAGCAGTACTTC.

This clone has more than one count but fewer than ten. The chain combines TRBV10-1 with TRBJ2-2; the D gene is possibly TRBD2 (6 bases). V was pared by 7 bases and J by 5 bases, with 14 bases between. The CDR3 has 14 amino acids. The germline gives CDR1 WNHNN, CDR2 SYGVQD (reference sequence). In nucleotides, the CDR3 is TGCGCCAGCACATCATCTAGCGCGACCGGGGAGCTGTTTTTT. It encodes CASTSSSATGELFF.

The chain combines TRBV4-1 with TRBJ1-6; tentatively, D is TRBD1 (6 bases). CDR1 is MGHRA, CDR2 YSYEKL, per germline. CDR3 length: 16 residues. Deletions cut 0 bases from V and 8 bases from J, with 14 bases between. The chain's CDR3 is CASSQEAGGAYSPLHF. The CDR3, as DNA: TGCGCCAGCAGCCAAGAAGCGGGGGGCGCATATTCACCCCTCCACTTT.

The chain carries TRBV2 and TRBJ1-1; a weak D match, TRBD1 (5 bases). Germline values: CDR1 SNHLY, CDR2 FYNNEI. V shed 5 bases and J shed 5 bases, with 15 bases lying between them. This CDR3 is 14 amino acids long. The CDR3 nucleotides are TGTGCCAGCAGTATCAGCAGGGTCAGTACTGAAGCTTTCTTT. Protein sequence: CASSISRVSTEAFF.

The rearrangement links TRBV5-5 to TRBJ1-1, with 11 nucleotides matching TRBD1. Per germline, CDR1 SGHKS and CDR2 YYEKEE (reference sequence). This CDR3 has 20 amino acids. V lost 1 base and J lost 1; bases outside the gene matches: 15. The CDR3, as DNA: TGTGCCAGCAGCTTGTTTTATAGTGGGACAGGGGGAGGGCGGAACACTGAAGCTTTCTTT. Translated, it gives CASSLFYSGTGGGRNTEAFF.

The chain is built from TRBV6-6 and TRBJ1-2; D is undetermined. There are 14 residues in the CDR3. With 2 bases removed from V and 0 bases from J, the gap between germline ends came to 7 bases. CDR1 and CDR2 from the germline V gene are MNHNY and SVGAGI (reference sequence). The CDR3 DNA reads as TGTGCCAGCAGTTACGGCGGCACTAACTATGGCTACACCTTC. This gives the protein CASSYGGTNYGYTF.

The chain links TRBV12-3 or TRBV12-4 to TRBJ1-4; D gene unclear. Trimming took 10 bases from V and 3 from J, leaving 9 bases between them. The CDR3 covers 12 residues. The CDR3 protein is CAISLANEKLFF. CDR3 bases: TGTGCCATCAGCCTCGCTAATGAAAAACTGTTTTTT.

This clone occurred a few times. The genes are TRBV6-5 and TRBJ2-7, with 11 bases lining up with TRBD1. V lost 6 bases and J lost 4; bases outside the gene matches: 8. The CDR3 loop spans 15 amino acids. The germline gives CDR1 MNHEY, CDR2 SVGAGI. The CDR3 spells CASRIAGTGGYEQYF. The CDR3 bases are TGTGCCAGCAGAATAGCCGGGACAGGGGGTTACGAGCAGTACTTC.

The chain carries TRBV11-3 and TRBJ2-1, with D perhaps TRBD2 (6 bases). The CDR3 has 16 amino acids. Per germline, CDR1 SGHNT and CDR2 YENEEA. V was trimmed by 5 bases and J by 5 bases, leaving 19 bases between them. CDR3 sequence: CASSPTGTPDDNEQFF. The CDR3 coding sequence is TGTGCCAGCAGCCCTACCGGGACTCCCGACGACAATGAGCAGTTCTTC.